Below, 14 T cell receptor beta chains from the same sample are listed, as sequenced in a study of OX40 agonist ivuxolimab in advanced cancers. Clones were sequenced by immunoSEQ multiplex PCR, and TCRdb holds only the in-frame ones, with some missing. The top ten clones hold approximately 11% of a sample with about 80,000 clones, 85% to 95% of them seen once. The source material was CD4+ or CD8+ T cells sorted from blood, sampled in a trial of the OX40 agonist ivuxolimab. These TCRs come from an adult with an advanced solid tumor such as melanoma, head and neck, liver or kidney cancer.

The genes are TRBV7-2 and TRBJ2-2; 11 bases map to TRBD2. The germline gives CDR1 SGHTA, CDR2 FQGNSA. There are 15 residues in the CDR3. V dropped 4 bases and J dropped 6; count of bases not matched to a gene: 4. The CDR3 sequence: CASSSGTSGAGELFF. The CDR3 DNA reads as TGTGCCAGCAGCTCCGGGACTAGCGGAGCCGGGGAGCTGTTTTTT.

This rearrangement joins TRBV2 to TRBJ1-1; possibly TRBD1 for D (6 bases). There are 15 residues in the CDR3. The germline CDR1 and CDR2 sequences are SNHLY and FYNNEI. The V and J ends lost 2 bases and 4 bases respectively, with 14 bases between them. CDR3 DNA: TGTGCCAGCAGTGAATCTACAGGGTTTCCCACTGAAGCTTTCTTT. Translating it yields CASSESTGFPTEAFF.

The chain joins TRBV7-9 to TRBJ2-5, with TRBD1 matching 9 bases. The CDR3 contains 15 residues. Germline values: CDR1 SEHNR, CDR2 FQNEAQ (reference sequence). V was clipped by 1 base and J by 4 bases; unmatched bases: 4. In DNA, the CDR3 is TGTGCCAGCAGCTTAGGACAGGGGGGATTAGAGACCCAGTACTTC. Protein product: CASSLGQGGLETQYF.

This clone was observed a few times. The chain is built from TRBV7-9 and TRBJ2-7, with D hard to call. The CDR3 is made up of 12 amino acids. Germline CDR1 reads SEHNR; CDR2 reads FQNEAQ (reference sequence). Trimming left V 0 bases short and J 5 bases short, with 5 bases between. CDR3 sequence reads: CASSLAVNEQYF. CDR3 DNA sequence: TGTGCCAGCAGCTTAGCGGTCAACGAGCAGTACTTC. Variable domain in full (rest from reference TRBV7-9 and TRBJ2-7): DTGVSQNPRHKITKRGQNVTFRCDPISEHNRLYWYRQTLGQGPEFLTYFQNEAQLEKSRLLSDRFSAERPKGSFSTLEIQRTEQGDSAMYLCASSLAVNEQYFGPGTRLTVT.

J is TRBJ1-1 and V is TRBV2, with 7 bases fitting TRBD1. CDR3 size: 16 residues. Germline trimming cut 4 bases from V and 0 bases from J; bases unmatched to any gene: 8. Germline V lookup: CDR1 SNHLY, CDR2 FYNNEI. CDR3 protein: CASSGDSPLMNTEAFF. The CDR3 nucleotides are TGTGCCAGCAGTGGGGACAGCCCCCTTATGAACACTGAAGCTTTCTTT. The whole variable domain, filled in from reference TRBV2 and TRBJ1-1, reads EPEVTQTPSHQVTQMGQEVILRCVPISNHLYFYWYRQILGQKVEFLVSFYNNEISEKSEIFDDQFSVERPDGSNFTLKIRSTKLEDSAMYFCASSGDSPLMNTEAFFGQGTRLTVV.

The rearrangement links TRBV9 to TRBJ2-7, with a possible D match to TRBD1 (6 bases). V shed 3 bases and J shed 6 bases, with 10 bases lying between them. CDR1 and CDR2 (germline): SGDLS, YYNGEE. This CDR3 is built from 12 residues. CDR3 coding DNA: TGTGCCAGCAGCGCCCAAGGGGGCGAGCAGTACTTC. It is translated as CASSAQGGEQYF.

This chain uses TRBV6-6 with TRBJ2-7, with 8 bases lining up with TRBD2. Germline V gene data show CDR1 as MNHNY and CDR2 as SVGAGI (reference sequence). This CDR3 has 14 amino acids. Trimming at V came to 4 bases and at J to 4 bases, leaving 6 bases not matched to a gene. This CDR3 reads CASSFGGGGYEQYF. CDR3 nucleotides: TGTGCCAGCAGTTTCGGTGGCGGGGGGTACGAGCAGTACTTC.

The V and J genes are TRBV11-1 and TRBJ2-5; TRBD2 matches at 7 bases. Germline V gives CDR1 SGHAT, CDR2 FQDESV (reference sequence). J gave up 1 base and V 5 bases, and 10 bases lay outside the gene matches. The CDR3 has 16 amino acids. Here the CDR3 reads CASSTPRGVPQETQYF. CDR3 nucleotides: TGTGCCAGCAGCACCCCCCGGGGGGTCCCCCAAGAGACCCAGTACTTC. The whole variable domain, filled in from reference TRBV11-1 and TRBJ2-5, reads EAEVAQSPRYKITEKSQAVAFWCDPISGHATLYWYRQILGQGPELLVQFQDESVVDDSQLPKDRFSAERLKGVDSTLKIQPAELGDSAMYLCASSTPRGVPQETQYFGPGTRLLVL.

The CDR3 reads CASTTSGRRGEQYF. The CDR3 DNA reads TGTGCCAGCACTACTAGCGGGAGGAGGGGCGAGCAGTACTTC. This chain connects TRBV28 to TRBJ2-7, with 12 bases identical to TRBD2. The V gene end was trimmed by 7 bases and the J gene end by 6 bases; junction bases not matched to a gene: 7. The CDR3 covers 14 residues. Germline V gene lookup returns CDR1 MDHEN and CDR2 SYDVKM.

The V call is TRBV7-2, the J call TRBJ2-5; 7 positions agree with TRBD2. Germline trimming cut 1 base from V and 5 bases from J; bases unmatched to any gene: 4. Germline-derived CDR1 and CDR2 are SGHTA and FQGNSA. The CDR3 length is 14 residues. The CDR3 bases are TGTGCCAGCAGCTTAGGACTAGCCGGGGAGACCCAGTACTTC. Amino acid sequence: CASSLGLAGETQYF.

This CDR3 reads CASSQGRAGNYGYTF. The CDR3 nucleotides are TGCGCCAGCAGCCAAGGTCGCGCAGGGAACTATGGCTACACCTTC. This chain uses TRBV4-3 with TRBJ1-2, with D maybe TRBD1 (5 bases). The CDR3 runs to 15 residues. V shed 1 base and J shed 2 bases, with 11 bases lying between them. Germline CDR1 is LGHNA and CDR2 is YSLEER.

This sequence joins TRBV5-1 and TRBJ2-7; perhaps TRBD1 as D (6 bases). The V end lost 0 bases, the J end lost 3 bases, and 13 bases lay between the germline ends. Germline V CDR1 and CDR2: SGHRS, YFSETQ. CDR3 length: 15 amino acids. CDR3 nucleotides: TGCGCCAGCAGCTTGGCCTTCGGACAGAGCTACGAGCAGTACTTC. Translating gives CASSLAFGQSYEQYF. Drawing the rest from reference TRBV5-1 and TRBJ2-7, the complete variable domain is KAGVTQTPRYLIKTRGQQVTLSCSPISGHRSVSWYQQTPGQGLQFLFEYFSETQRNKGNFPGRFSGRQFSNSRSEMNVSTLELGDSALYLCASSLAFGQSYEQYFGPGTRLTVT.

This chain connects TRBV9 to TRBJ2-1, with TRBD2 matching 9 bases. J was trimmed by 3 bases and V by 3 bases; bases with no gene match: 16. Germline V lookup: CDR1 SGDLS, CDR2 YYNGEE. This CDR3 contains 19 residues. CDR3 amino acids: CASSGRLAELPRGYNEQFF. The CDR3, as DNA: TGTGCCAGCAGCGGCAGACTAGCGGAGCTCCCTAGGGGCTACAATGAGCAGTTCTTC.

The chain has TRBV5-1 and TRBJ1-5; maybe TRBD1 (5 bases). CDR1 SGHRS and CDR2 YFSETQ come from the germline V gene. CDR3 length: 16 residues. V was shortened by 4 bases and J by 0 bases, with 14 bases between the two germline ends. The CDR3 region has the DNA TGCGCCAGCAGCCCGGAGGGGACCTATAGCAATCAGCCCCAGCATTTT. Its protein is CASSPEGTYSNQPQHF.